This T cell receptor beta chain derives from a study of T cell repertoires in cytomegalovirus infection. Study-level background: It was the public TCR beta signatures that indicated both CMV infection and matching HLA type. Overall study results and limits: The ex vivo response was dominated by HLA-C-restricted CMV-specific TCR beta clonotypes. Of the TCR beta families, the public ones yielded a cumulative frequency that identified carriers of CMV plus the relevant HLA.

Comment on this clonotype: Its antigen is not identified.

Germline-derived CDR1 and CDR2 are SGHTA and FQGTGA. V lost 1 base and J lost 4; bases outside the gene matches: 5. The CDR3 length is 16 residues. TCRdb independently ran MiXCR on the reads; one entry per CDR3 protein. The sample holds over 200,000 distinct CDR3 sequences, roughly 13% seen once. The sequencing input was PBMCs. The genes are TRBV7-3 and TRBJ2-1, with 9 bases lining up with TRBD2. This TCR came from a human donor in good health (CMV status not recorded). Some clones in this sample may be carry-over from other donors' samples. CDR3 sequence: CASSLNRAGGYNEQFF. In DNA, the CDR3 is TGTGCCAGCAGCTTAAACAGAGCGGGGGGATACAATGAGCAGTTCTTC.